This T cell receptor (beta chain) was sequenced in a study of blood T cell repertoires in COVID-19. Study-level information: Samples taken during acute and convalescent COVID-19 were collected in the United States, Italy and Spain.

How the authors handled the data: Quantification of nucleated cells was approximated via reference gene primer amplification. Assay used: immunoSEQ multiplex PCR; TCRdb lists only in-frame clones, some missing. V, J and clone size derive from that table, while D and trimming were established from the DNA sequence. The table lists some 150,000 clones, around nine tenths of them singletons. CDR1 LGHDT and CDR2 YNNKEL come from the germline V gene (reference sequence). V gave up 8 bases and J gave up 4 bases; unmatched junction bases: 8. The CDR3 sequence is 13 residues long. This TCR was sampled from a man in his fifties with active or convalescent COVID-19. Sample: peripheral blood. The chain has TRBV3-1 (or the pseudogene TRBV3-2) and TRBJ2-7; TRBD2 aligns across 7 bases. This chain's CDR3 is CASGLAENYEQYF. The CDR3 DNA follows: TGTGCCAGCGGTCTAGCGGAGAATTACGAGCAGTACTTC.